The rows below give T cell receptor beta chains drawn from one sample of a study of blood T cell repertoires in COVID-19. TCRdb keeps only in-frame clones here, not all; method: immunoSEQ multiplex PCR. Among tens of thousands of clones listed, 82% were seen once. The sequenced sample was peripheral blood. The receptors were gathered from a human donor in a cohort sampled during active COVID-19. Both conserved end residues are part of each CDR3. Fields, in order: J gene, clone size, D gene, V gene, CDR3 protein, CDR3 DNA. D genes are given only for firm matches. Clone size is given for some rows only: seen once, a few or many times, or a class if the clone is expanded.

J gene: TRBJ1-2
clone size: .
D gene: .
V gene: TRBV6-2/TRBV6-3
CDR3 protein: CASSYGQNYGYTF
CDR3 DNA: TGTGCCAGCAGTTACGGGCAGAACTATGGCTACACCTTC

J gene: TRBJ1-1
clone size: .
D gene: .
V gene: TRBV13
CDR3 protein: CASSSKRRRNLSRAFF
CDR3 DNA: TGTGCCAGCAGCTCCAAAAGGAGACGGAATTTGTCCCGAGCTTTCTTT

J gene: TRBJ1-2
clone size: .
D gene: .
V gene: TRBV19
CDR3 protein: CASNPSRGVQYGYTF
CDR3 DNA: TGTGCCAGTAATCCGAGCAGGGGAGTACAATATGGCTACACCTTC

J gene: TRBJ1-2
clone size: .
D gene: TRBD1
V gene: TRBV2
CDR3 protein: CARRQGSVRGYTF
CDR3 DNA: TGTGCCAGAAGACAGGGTTCAGTGCGTGGCTACACCTTC

J gene: TRBJ2-7
clone size: once
D gene: .
V gene: TRBV29-1
CDR3 protein: CSARDTAYEQYF
CDR3 DNA: TGCAGCGCTCGGGACACAGCCTACGAGCAGTACTTC

J gene: TRBJ2-7
clone size: .
D gene: TRBD2
V gene: TRBV2
CDR3 protein: CAGTSGGFYEQYF
CDR3 DNA: TGTGCCGGGACTAGCGGGGGATTCTACGAGCAGTACTTC

J gene: TRBJ1-3
clone size: .
D gene: .
V gene: TRBV6-5
CDR3 protein: CASTGMSSTIYF
CDR3 DNA: TGTGCCAGCACAGGGATGTCTTCCACCATATATTTT

J gene: TRBJ2-3
clone size: once
D gene: .
V gene: TRBV2
CDR3 protein: CASRRQVDTQYF
CDR3 DNA: TGTGCCAGCAGGAGACAGGTAGATACGCAGTATTTT

J gene: TRBJ1-2
clone size: .
D gene: .
V gene: TRBV5-1
CDR3 protein: CASSLFSGDGYTF
CDR3 DNA: TGCGCCAGCAGCTTGTTTTCGGGGGATGGCTACACCTTC

J gene: TRBJ2-1
clone size: .
D gene: .
V gene: TRBV9
CDR3 protein: CASSVVGSSYNEQFF
CDR3 DNA: TGTGCCAGCAGCGTAGTGGGGAGCTCCTACAATGAGCAGTTCTTC

J gene: TRBJ2-1
clone size: .
D gene: .
V gene: TRBV24-1
CDR3 protein: CATRYEQFF
CDR3 DNA: TGTGCAACCCGGTATGAGCAGTTCTTC

J gene: TRBJ1-4
clone size: once
D gene: .
V gene: TRBV7-2
CDR3 protein: CASSPRAATNEKLFF
CDR3 DNA: TGTGCCAGCAGCCCGCGAGCGGCAACTAATGAAAAACTGTTTTTT

J gene: TRBJ2-7
clone size: once
D gene: .
V gene: TRBV30
CDR3 protein: CAWSPGSYEQYF
CDR3 DNA: TGTGCCTGGAGCCCAGGCTCCTACGAGCAGTACTTC

J gene: TRBJ1-2
clone size: .
D gene: TRBD1
V gene: TRBV30
CDR3 protein: CAWRTDPWTGRAGYTF
CDR3 DNA: TGTGCCTGGAGGACCGACCCCTGGACAGGGAGGGCTGGCTACACCTTC

J gene: TRBJ2-7
clone size: .
D gene: .
V gene: TRBV5-6
CDR3 protein: CASSSLRGGSHSYEQYF
CDR3 DNA: TGTGCCAGCAGCTCTTTGCGTGGGGGGAGCCATTCCTACGAGCAGTACTTC